The entry that follows covers one TCR beta chain sequence. Antigen unknown. This specimen belongs to a study of early T cells in non-severe SARS-CoV-2 infection. Study summary: From unsorted whole blood, bulk RNA was sequenced, and the chains remained unpaired.

The germline V and J ends were trimmed by 4 bases and 1 base, with 4 bases remaining between them. CDR1 MGHDK and CDR2 SYGVNS come from the germline V gene. The CDR3 totals 12 residues. Study results and limitations: The study's VDJdb matching favored anti-spike CD8 responses and missed private and CD4 specificities.

The protocol attached unique molecular identifiers to individual cDNA molecules. A single record per CDR3 protein comes from TCRdb applying MiXCR to the 5' RACE reads. The sample has around 35,000 distinct CDR3 sequences; approximately 5.9% are singletons. J is TRBJ2-5 and V is TRBV25-1; D gene uncertain. The sequencing input was whole blood. This TCR was sampled from an adult who was a healthcare worker with PCR-confirmed SARS-CoV-2 infection or an uninfected control (not recorded which). In nucleotides, the CDR3 is TGTGCCAGCAGTGGAACCCAAGAGACCCAGTACTTC. This sequence encodes CASSGTQETQYF.